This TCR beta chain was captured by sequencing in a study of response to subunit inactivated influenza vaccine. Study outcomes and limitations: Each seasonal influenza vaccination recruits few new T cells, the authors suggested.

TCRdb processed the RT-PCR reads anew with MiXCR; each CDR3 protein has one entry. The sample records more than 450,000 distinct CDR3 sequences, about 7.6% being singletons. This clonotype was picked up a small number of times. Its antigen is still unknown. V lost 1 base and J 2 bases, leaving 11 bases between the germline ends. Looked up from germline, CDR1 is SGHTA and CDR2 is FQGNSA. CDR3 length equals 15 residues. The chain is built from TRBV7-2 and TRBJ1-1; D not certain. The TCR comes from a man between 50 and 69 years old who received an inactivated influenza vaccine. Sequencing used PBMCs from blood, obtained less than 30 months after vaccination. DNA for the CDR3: TGTGCCAGCAGCTTAGTGCGCACCCCCAACACTGAAGCTTTCTTT. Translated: CASSLVRTPNTEAFF. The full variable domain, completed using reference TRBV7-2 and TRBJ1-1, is GAGVSQSPSNKVTEKGKDVELRCDPISGHTALYWYRQSLGQGLEFLIYFQGNSAPDKSGLPSDRFSAERTGGSVSTLTIQRTQQEDSAVYLCASSLVRTPNTEAFFGQGTRLTVV.